One and the same sample provided the 6 T cell receptor beta chains below, sequenced in a study of CD8 T cells in Susac syndrome. Random hexamers were used to reverse transcribe an amount of 0.5 to 1 ug RNA. Using its own MiXCR run on the immunoSEQ multiplex PCR reads, TCRdb lists one record per CDR3 protein. The sample has under 300,000 distinct CDR3 sequences, 90% to 96% seen once. The sequencing input was CD4+ T cells from PBMCs. All receptors derive from a human donor with Susac syndrome.

V is TRBV10-3 and J is TRBJ1-1; no clear D gene. The germline V gene has CDR1 ENHRY and CDR2 SYGVKD. This CDR3 is 14 amino acids long. Trimming cost V 0 bases and J 1 base, with 6 bases left between them. For the CDR3, the DNA is TGTGCCATCAGTGAGTCCGGGCCGAACACTGAAGCTTTCTTT. Its translation: CAISESGPNTEAFF.

The chain joins TRBV7-2 to TRBJ1-1; 10 bases match TRBD1. V lost 4 bases, J lost 4 bases, and 15 bases stayed unmatched. The CDR3 consists of 18 residues. Germline values: CDR1 SGHTA, CDR2 FQGNSA. The CDR3 DNA is TGTGCCAGCAGCTCCATGGGACAGGGGCGTGGGTTCGCCACTGAAGCTTTCTTT. This codes for CASSSMGQGRGFATEAFF.

This clonotype has only one observation. The gene calls are TRBV14 and TRBJ2-5; D is undetermined. V shed 1 base and J shed 5 bases, with 5 bases lying between them. CDR1 is SGHDN, CDR2 FVKESK, per germline. The CDR3 is made up of 12 amino acids. CDR3 DNA sequence: TGTGCCAGCAGCCAAGGGGCGGAGACCCAGTACTTC. It encodes CASSQGAETQYF.

This CDR3 reads CSARDLRNQGPYNEQFF. The CDR3 region has the DNA TGCAGTGCTAGAGATCTCCGGAATCAAGGTCCCTACAATGAGCAGTTCTTC. V gene TRBV20-1 combines with J gene TRBJ2-1; D uncertain. The germline V gene encodes CDR1 DFQATT and CDR2 SNEGSKA (reference sequence). V lost 0 bases and J lost 2, with 17 bases in between. This CDR3 has 17 amino acids.

This chain connects TRBV27 to TRBJ2-7, with a possible D match to TRBD1 (6 bases). V was cut by 7 bases and J by 2 bases, with 15 bases left in between. This CDR3 has 14 amino acids. Germline V lookup: CDR1 MNHEY, CDR2 SMNVEV (reference sequence). The CDR3 here is CASKGYREAYEQYF. The CDR3 DNA is TGTGCCAGCAAAGGGTACAGGGAAGCCTACGAGCAGTACTTC.

To note about this clonotype: An end of the junction does not agree with germline; a read error may underlie this. V gene TRBV7-7 combines with J gene TRBJ2-3, with TRBD2 matching over 12 bases. The germline gives CDR1 SSHAT, CDR2 FNYEAQ (reference sequence). The CDR3 totals 15 residues. CDR3 region: CASSEGTSGTDTQYF. The CDR3, as DNA: TGTGCTAGCAGCGAGGGGACTAGCGGGACAGATACGCAGTATTTT.